The 14 T cell receptor beta chains below were found in one sample sequenced in a study of CD8 T cells in seronegative destructive rheumatoid arthritis. Measured with immunoSEQ multiplex PCR; TCRdb has only the in-frame clones, and not every one. Among 13,000 or so clones, roughly 87% were seen once, and the ten largest hold around a quarter. The sequenced sample consisted of CD8+ T cells from blood. The receptors were sampled from a woman aged 25 to 55 with seronegative destructive rheumatoid arthritis.

The V call is TRBV5-6, the J call TRBJ2-7, with TRBD1 as a possible D gene (5 bases). V dropped 0 bases and J dropped 5 bases, with 12 bases sitting between them. The CDR3 is 14 residues long. Per germline, CDR1 SGHDT and CDR2 YYEEEE. The CDR3 here is CASSLGQIRDEQYF. The CDR3 nucleotides are TGTGCCAGCAGCTTGGGACAGATCCGCGACGAGCAGTACTTC.

The chain couples TRBV5-4 to TRBJ1-1; no definite D call. The CDR3 runs to 13 residues. CDR1 is SGHNT, CDR2 YYREEE, per germline (reference sequence). Trimming shortened V by 2 bases and J by 0 bases, and 5 bases separated the two germline ends. As DNA, the CDR3 is TGTGCCAGCAGCTTAAGCCTGAACACTGAAGCTTTCTTT. Protein product: CASSLSLNTEAFF.

The V call is TRBV28, the J call TRBJ1-1; possible D gene TRBD1, 6 bases. Per germline, CDR1 MDHEN and CDR2 SYDVKM. The V gene lost 7 bases and the J gene lost 6 bases, with 21 bases spanning the gap. This CDR3 comprises 15 residues. The CDR3 sequence is CASTNGRGALAEAFF. The DNA for the CDR3 is TGTGCCAGCACCAATGGGCGGGGGGCCTTGGCTGAAGCTTTCTTT.

The chain carries TRBV7-2 and TRBJ2-7, with a tentative D call TRBD1 (6 bases). Deletions cut 1 base from V and 6 bases from J, with 10 bases between. The CDR3 consists of 13 residues. Germline V gene data show CDR1 as SGHTA and CDR2 as FQGNSA. The CDR3 is CASSLDAGAEQYF. CDR3 bases: TGTGCCAGCAGCTTAGACGCAGGGGCCGAGCAGTACTTC.

The chain combines TRBV28 with TRBJ2-7; 7 bases map to TRBD1. With V trimmed by 3 bases and J by 0 bases, 2 bases remained unmatched. This CDR3 is built from 14 residues. The V gene's germline CDR1 is MDHEN and CDR2 SYDVKM. This chain's CDR3 is CASSFRGFSYEQYV. The CDR3 DNA is TGTGCCAGCAGTTTCAGGGGGTTCTCCTACGAGCAGTACGTC.

This rearrangement joins TRBV5-4 to TRBJ2-7, with D possibly being TRBD1 (5 bases). Germline CDR1 SGHNT, CDR2 YYREEE (reference sequence). V dropped 2 bases and J dropped 4 bases, with 13 bases sitting between them. The CDR3 loop spans 14 amino acids. The CDR3 nucleotides are TGTGCCAGCAGCTTCGGTAACAGGTCTTACGAGCAGTACGTC. It is translated as CASSFGNRSYEQYV.

The rearrangement links TRBV5-1 to TRBJ2-1; 11 bases fit TRBD2. The CDR3 runs to 15 residues. CDR1 and CDR2 from the germline V gene are SGHRS and YFSETQ. The V gene end was trimmed by 3 bases and the J gene end by 5 bases; junction bases not matched to a gene: 4. The CDR3 loop is CASSSGTSGNNEQFF. CDR3 in DNA: TGCGCCAGCAGCTCCGGGACTAGCGGTAACAATGAGCAGTTCTTC.

The rearrangement joins TRBV27 to TRBJ2-5; D is ambiguous. V lost 2 bases and J lost 8, with 12 bases in between. The CDR3 runs 13 residues. Germline CDR1 and CDR2: MNHEY and SMNVEV (reference sequence). The CDR3 DNA reads as TGTGCCAGCAGTTTAGCGGCAGCAGCAACCCAGTACTTC. It encodes CASSLAAAATQYF.

V gene TRBV25-1 combines with J gene TRBJ1-2; tentatively, D is TRBD1 (5 bases). The V gene's germline CDR1 is MGHDK and CDR2 SYGVNS. This CDR3 spans 16 amino acids. V shed 5 bases and J shed 6 bases, with 22 bases lying between them. CDR3 bases: TGTGCCAGCAGTTTAAACACAGGTTCCAGGCATAATGGCTACACCTTC. It is translated as CASSLNTGSRHNGYTF.

The CDR3: CASSQGGVLTDTQYF. The CDR3 coding sequence is TGCGCCAGCAGCCAAGGGGGGGTTCTCACAGATACGCAGTATTTT. V gene TRBV4-1 combines with J gene TRBJ2-3, with a possible D match to TRBD2 (6 bases). CDR3 length: 15 amino acids. Germline CDR1 is MGHRA and CDR2 is YSYEKL. Between the trimmed V and J ends, which lost 1 base and 2 bases, there was a span of 10 bases.

The V and J genes are TRBV6-6 and TRBJ1-1, with 9 bases that match TRBD1. V was pared by 0 bases and J by 3 bases, with 2 bases of the junction left unmatched. The CDR3 totals 15 residues. Germline V gene lookup returns CDR1 MNHNY and CDR2 SVGAGI (reference sequence). This CDR3 is CASSYSGDRDTEAFF. DNA for the CDR3: TGTGCCAGCAGTTACTCCGGGGACAGGGACACTGAAGCTTTCTTT.

This chain joins TRBV6-5 and TRBJ1-5; D is uncertain. The germline V gene encodes CDR1 MNHEY and CDR2 SVGAGI. This CDR3 is built from 14 residues. Trimming shortened V by 6 bases and J by 1 base, and 10 bases separated the two germline ends. The CDR3 region is CASRNPGSNQPQHF. The CDR3 coding sequence is TGTGCCAGCAGGAACCCAGGCAGCAATCAGCCCCAGCATTTT.

The chain recombines TRBV6-5 with TRBJ2-7; D is possibly TRBD1 (6 bases). The CDR3 is 13 residues long. The germline CDR1 and CDR2 sequences are MNHEY and SVGAGI. Trimming took off 2 bases at V and 3 bases at J, with 8 bases between the two ends. For the CDR3, the DNA is TGTGCCAGCAGTTACGCGGACAGCTACGAGCAGTACTTC. This codes for CASSYADSYEQYF.

This clone was detected only once. The chain combines TRBV7-9 with TRBJ2-5; D call uncertain. CDR1 and CDR2 from the germline V gene are SEHNR and FQNEAQ (reference sequence). The CDR3 totals 14 residues. V lost 1 base to trimming and J lost 1 base, with 7 bases between them. The CDR3 DNA reads TGTGCCAGCAGCTTAGACAGAGTCCAAGAGACCCAGTACTTC. It is translated as CASSLDRVQETQYF. The whole variable domain, filled in from reference TRBV7-9 and TRBJ2-5, reads DTGVSQNPRHKITKRGQNVTFRCDPISEHNRLYWYRQTLGQGPEFLTYFQNEAQLEKSRLLSDRFSAERPKGSFSTLEIQRTEQGDSAMYLCASSLDRVQETQYFGPGTRLLVL.